This T cell receptor beta chain is drawn from a study of PD-L1 blockade in urothelial cancer. Study background: Patients commenced atezolizumab in the mid-2010s, and it was given at 1,200 mg intravenously every 3 weeks. Reported median T cell count for blood samples was more than 110,000. Analysis of the blood was performed 3 weeks (second dose) and 6 weeks after treatment start.

Germline loops: CDR1 SGHRS, CDR2 YFSETQ. This CDR3 region has 17 residues. With V trimmed by 3 bases and J by 2 bases, 11 bases remained unmatched. Only in-frame clones appear in the TCRdb table, and some are missing; sequencing was by immunoSEQ multiplex PCR. This sample has about 110,000 clones; approximately 85% occur once, and the top ten carry 2% to 2.5%. Pretreatment and on-treatment samples were taken, numbering 1 to 8 per patient. The sequence derives from a man between 45 and 60 years old with urothelial cancer. This sample comprised PBMCs, obtained around atezolizumab (anti-PD-L1) treatment. V and J are TRBV5-1 and TRBJ2-7; 10 nucleotides agree with TRBD1. The CDR3 protein is CASSSHPSGQGPYEQYF. The CDR3 DNA is TGCGCCAGCAGCTCCCACCCCTCGGGACAGGGGCCCTACGAGCAGTACTTC. The variable domain in full, with the rest retrieved from reference TRBV5-1 and TRBJ2-7, is KAGVTQTPRYLIKTRGQQVTLSCSPISGHRSVSWYQQTPGQGLQFLFEYFSETQRNKGNFPGRFSGRQFSNSRSEMNVSTLELGDSALYLCASSSHPSGQGPYEQYFGPGTRLTVT.